The rows below give T cell receptor beta chains drawn from one sample of a study of blood T cells in healthy people across ages. TCRdb reprocessed the 5' RACE reads via MiXCR and lists one record per CDR3 protein. Of 700,000 to 950,000 distinct CDR3 sequences in the sample, about three fifths were seen once. Specimen: blood. The source is a young man in good health. Both conserved end residues are part of each CDR3. Fields, in order: D gene, clone size, J gene, V gene, CDR3 protein, CDR3 DNA. D genes are given only for firm matches. Clone sizes are given selectively: once, few, many, or a class where the clone is expanded.

>TRBD1|NA|TRBJ2-1|TRBV7-2
CASSPTGTGCTEQFF
TGTGCCAGCAGCCCGACCGGGACAGGGTGCACTGAGCAGTTCTTC
>TRBD1|NA|TRBJ1-5|TRBV2
CASRSSGTGINQPQHF
TGTGCCAGCAGGTCAAGCGGGACAGGGATAAATCAGCCCCAGCATTTT
>TRBD1|NA|TRBJ1-1|TRBV6-2/TRBV6-3
CASSYGQGDTEAFF
TGTGCCAGCAGTTATGGACAGGGAGACACTGAAGCTTTCTTT
>NA|NA|TRBJ2-7|TRBV6-2/TRBV6-3
CASSYDNKGSFYEQYF
TGTGCCAGCAGTTACGATAACAAGGGATCCTTCTACGAGCAGTACTTC
>TRBD2|NA|TRBJ2-7|TRBV2
CASSAPSGRVYEQYF
TGTGCCAGCAGCGCCCCTAGCGGGAGAGTCTACGAGCAGTACTTC
>TRBD2|once|TRBJ2-7|TRBV7-2
CASSPHGRGSSYEQYF
TGTGCCAGCAGCCCCCATGGGCGGGGGAGCTCCTACGAGCAGTACTTC
>NA|few|TRBJ1-5|TRBV24-1
CATRDPGNQPQHF
TGTGCCACCAGGGACCCAGGCAATCAGCCCCAGCATTTT
>NA|NA|TRBJ2-3|TRBV20-1
CSASREGLTDTQYF
TGCAGTGCTAGCCGTGAAGGGTTAACAGATACGCAGTATTTT
>NA|few|TRBJ2-3|TRBV7-2
CASSGITLKGAAQYF
TGTGCCAGCAGCGGTATTACACTGAAAGGGGCGGCGCAGTATTTT
>TRBD1|NA|TRBJ2-3|TRBV25-1
CASTGPRQGYWSTQYF
TGTGCCAGCACTGGTCCGAGACAGGGGTACTGGAGTACGCAGTATTTT
>NA|NA|TRBJ2-1|TRBV5-1
CASSLDGTPDNEQFF
TGCGCCAGCAGCTTGGACGGGACACCCGACAATGAGCAGTTCTTC
>TRBD2|NA|TRBJ2-7|TRBV6-5
CASSYSGLAGSYEQYF
TGTGCCAGCAGTTACAGCGGACTAGCGGGGTCATACGAGCAGTACTTC
>NA|NA|TRBJ1-1|TRBV10-3
CAISVGSGNTEAFF
TGTGCCATCAGTGTAGGCAGTGGGAACACTGAAGCTTTCTTT
>NA|few|TRBJ2-1|TRBV12-3/TRBV12-4
CASTHSDRYNEQFF
TGTGCCAGCACCCACTCGGACCGATACAATGAGCAGTTCTTC